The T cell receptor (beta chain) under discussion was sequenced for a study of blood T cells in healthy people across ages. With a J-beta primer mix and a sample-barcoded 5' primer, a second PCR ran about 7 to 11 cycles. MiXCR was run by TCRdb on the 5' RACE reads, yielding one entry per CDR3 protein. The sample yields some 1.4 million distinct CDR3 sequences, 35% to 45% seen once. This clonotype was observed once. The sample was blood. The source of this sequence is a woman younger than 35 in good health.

The CDR3 DNA reads as TGCGCCAGCAGCCAAGATACAGGGACTGGGGGAAACTATGGCTACACCTTC. Protein: CASSQDTGTGGNYGYTF. The gene calls are TRBV4-1 and TRBJ1-2; D is possibly TRBD1 (6 bases). This CDR3 has 17 residues. The germline V gene has CDR1 MGHRA and CDR2 YSYEKL. V lost 0 bases to trimming and J lost 2 bases, with 16 bases between them.